The entry that follows covers one T cell receptor (beta chain) sequence. This clone was detected a few times. There is no known antigen for this receptor. Per-base qualities were not stored, and no clone one base away is much larger. TCRbeta CDR3 regions were amplified from genomic DNA using the immunoSEQ Assay, a bias-controlled multiplex PCR. For the original study's pipeline: Within the assay, amplification of reference gene primers was used to estimate how many nucleated cells each sample contained. To quantify the absolute abundance of each unique TCRbeta CDR3 rearrangement, sequence reads were collapsed and filtered. For each sample, productive Simpson clonality was calculated by taking the square root of Simpson's diversity index across productive rearrangements. The clones in this table, taken by TCRdb from immuneACCESS, are in-frame only. Not every clone is retained; where verified, under half of the shortfall comes from an unresolved V gene, and the cause of the rest is unknown. V and J calls plus clone size are reproduced from that table; the DNA served to infer D and trimming. For this sample there are 200,000 to 300,000 clones; about four fifths appear just once. Of the sample, roughly 8% is held by the ten largest clones.

These data come from a study of blood T cell repertoires in COVID-19 (TCRdb year 2020). For the study in its entirety: The collaborator samples originated in the United States, Italy and Spain and spanned the acute and convalescent phases of COVID-19. Deeply sampled blood TCRbeta repertoires from subjects exposed to, actively infected with, or recovered from COVID-19 were included in the dataset. Nearly every sample came with metadata listing a de-identified subject ID, COVID-19 status, age in years and sex. The prospective study material was composed of cDNA or gDNA derived from T cells, B-cell-depleted T cells, or PBMCs. A freely available public database, intended as a resource for researchers studying the immune response to SARS-CoV-2, is where the repertoires were released. Where HLA class I and class II types were available, the types were taken from metadata supplied by the sample provider, not from assay-based typing. Samples came from the ongoing ImmuneRACE study (first 160 participants) plus 1,254 subjects from 6 global collaborators.

From the cysteine up to the phenylalanine, the CDR3 has a length of 15 residues. Only CDR3 DNA remains: 45 bases, in frame from the first base. V has 2 bases trimmed and J has 8 bases trimmed; junction bases matching no gene number 11. CDR1 and CDR2 were assigned from the germline V gene (reference sequence) as LGHDT and YNNKEL. Broad study findings and their caveats: Clinical and demographic metadata were provided uncurated, with the amount varying by source and participant.

One collaborating source in Seattle enrolled patients while the patients were actively infected and followed the patients over time throughout the course of disease. The collaborating institutions used their own protocols to collect whole blood in K2EDTA tubes. Collaborator samples were shipped for TCRbeta analysis as frozen whole blood, isolated PBMCs, or DNA extracted from either sample type. The material sequenced was peripheral blood. Rearrangement joined TRBV3-1 (or the pseudogene TRBV3-2) to TRBJ1-2; the central 7 bases match TRBD1. The sequence came from a woman of 80 years or more with COVID-19, enrolled during active disease. The DNA is as follows: TGTGCCAGCAGCCAACCGACAGGGTCGAAGTTCGGCTACACCTTC. This gives the protein CASSQPTGSKFGYTF.